The clone carrying this T cell receptor (beta chain) occurred many times. The record originates from a study of shared clonotypes between healthy human individuals. Method: immunoSEQ multiplex PCR; TCRdb's copy keeps in-frame clones and lacks some. The sample lists some 630,000 clones; 60% to 80% were seen once. The CDR3 runs 18 residues. The junction had 15 bases not matched to a gene; V was cut back by 6 bases and J by 3 bases. CDR1 and CDR2 from the germline V gene are MNHEY and SMNVEV (reference sequence). The sample was memory CD4+ T cells sorted from blood. Noted subset: CD45RA-negative fraction. The clonotype originates from a young woman in good health. The rearrangement joins TRBV27 to TRBJ2-1; 9 bases agree with TRBD2. This chain's CDR3 is CASSHRLESGRNYNEQFF. CDR3 DNA sequence: TGTGCCAGCAGCCACCGACTAGAAAGCGGGAGGAACTACAATGAGCAGTTCTTC.